This T cell receptor (beta chain) derives from a study of blood T cell repertoires in COVID-19. V lost 2 bases, J lost 0 bases, and 5 bases lay in between. The CDR3 sequence is 14 residues long. Germline V gene lookup returns CDR1 KGHSH and CDR2 LQKENI. Original data processing: Reference gene primer amplification in the assay estimated nucleated cell counts. The protocol was immunoSEQ multiplex PCR, while the TCRdb copy is restricted to in-frame clones and leaves out a portion. The V and J calls and clone size come from that table; D and trimming were worked out from the DNA. The profile shows 85,000 to 110,000 clones, over 65% of them singletons.

The sequenced material came from peripheral blood. The sequence was obtained from a human donor in a cohort sampled during active COVID-19. This chain joins TRBV18 and TRBJ1-3; D remains ambiguous. The CDR3 bases are TGTGCCAGCTCACCAGGAGTCTCTGGAAACACCATATATTTT. It codes for CASSPGVSGNTIYF.